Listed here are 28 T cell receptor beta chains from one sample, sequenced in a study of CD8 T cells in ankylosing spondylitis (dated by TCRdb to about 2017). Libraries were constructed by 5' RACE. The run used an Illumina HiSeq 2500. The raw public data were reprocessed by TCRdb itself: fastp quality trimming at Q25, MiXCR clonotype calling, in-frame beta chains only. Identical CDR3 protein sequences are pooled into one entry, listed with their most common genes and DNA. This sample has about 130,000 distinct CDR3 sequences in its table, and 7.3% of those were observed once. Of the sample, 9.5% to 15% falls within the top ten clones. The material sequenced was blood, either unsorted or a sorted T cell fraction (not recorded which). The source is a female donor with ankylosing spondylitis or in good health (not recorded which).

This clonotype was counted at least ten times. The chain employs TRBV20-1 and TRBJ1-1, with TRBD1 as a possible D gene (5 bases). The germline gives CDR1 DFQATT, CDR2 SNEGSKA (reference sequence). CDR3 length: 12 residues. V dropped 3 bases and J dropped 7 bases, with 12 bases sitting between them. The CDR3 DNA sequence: TGCAGTGCTAGCCCTGGGGGGGGTGAAGCTTTCTTT. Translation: CSASPGGGEAFF.

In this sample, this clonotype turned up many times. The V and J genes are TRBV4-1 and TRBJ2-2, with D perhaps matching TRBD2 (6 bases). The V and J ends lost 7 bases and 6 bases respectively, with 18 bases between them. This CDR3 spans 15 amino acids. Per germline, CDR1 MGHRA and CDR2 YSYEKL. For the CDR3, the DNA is TGCGCCAGCACCCATGGTGGGGGGAAATCCGGGGAGCTGTTTTTT. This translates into CASTHGGGKSGELFF.

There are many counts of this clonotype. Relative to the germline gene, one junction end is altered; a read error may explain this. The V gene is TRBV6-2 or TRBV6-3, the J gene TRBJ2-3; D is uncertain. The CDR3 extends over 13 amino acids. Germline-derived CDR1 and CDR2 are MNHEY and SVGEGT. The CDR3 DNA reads TGTGCTAGCACAGTCTACAGCGCAGATACGCAGTATTTT. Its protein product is CASTVYSADTQYF.

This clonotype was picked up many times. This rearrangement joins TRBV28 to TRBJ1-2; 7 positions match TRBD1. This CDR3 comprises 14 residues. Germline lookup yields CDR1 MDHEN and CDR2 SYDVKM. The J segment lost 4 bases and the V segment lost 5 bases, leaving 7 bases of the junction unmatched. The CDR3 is CASSPPGGVYGYTF. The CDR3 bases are TGTGCCAGCAGTCCTCCAGGGGGTGTCTATGGCTACACCTTC.

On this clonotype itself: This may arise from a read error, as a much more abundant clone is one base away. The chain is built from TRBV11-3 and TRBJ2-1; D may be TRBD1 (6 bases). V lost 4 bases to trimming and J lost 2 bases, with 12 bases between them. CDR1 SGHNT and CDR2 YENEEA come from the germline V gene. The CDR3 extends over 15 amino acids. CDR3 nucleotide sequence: TGTGCCAGCAGCTCAGGACAGTCCACCTACAATGAGCAGTTCTTC. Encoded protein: CASSSGQSTYNEQFF.

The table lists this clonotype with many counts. CDR3 residues: CASSLGQGSNNEQFF. In nucleotides, the CDR3 is TGTGCCAGCAGTTTAGGACAGGGGTCTAACAATGAGCAGTTCTTC. V gene TRBV6-5 combines with J gene TRBJ2-1, with 9 bases fitting TRBD1. The CDR3 is 15 residues long. V gave up 4 bases and J gave up 5 bases; unmatched junction bases: 6. The V gene's germline CDR1 is MNHEY and CDR2 SVGAGI.

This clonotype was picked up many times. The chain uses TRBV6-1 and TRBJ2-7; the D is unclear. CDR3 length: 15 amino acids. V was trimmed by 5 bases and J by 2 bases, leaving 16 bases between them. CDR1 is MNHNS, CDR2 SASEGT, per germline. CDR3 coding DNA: TGTGCCAGCAGTAATGCCGGGCCCAAGCCCTACGAGCAGTACTTC. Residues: CASSNAGPKPYEQYF.

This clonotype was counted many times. The CDR3, as DNA: TGTGCCAGCAGCCCCCTCTCCTTCTATGGCTACACCTTC. This gives the protein CASSPLSFYGYTF. This chain uses TRBV7-2 with TRBJ1-2; D unresolved. V dropped 5 bases and J dropped 4 bases, with 11 bases sitting between them. CDR1 and CDR2 from the germline V gene are SGHTA and FQGNSA. CDR3 length equals 13 residues.

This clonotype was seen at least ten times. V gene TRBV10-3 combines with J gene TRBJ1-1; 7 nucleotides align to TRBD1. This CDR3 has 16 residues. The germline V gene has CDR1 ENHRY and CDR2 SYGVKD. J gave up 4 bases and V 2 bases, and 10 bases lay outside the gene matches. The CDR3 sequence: CAISEAPGQAITEAFF. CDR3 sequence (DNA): TGTGCCATCAGTGAGGCTCCTGGACAGGCGATCACTGAAGCTTTCTTT.

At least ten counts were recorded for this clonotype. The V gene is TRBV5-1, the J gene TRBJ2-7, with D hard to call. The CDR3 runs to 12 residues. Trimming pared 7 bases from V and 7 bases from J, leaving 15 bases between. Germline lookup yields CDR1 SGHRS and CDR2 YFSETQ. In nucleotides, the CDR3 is TGCGCCAGCGGTCCGTCACAGTGGGAGCAGTACTTC. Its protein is CASGPSQWEQYF.

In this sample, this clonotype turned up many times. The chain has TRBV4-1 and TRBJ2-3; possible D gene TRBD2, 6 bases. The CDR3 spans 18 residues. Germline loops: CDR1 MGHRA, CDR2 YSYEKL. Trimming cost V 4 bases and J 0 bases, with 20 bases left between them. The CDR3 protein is CASSLPTSPDFSTDTQYF. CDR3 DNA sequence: TGCGCCAGCAGCCTCCCCACTAGCCCCGACTTTAGCACAGATACGCAGTATTTT.

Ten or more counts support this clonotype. DNA for the CDR3: TGCAGCGTTGAAGGAAAGGGGGTCGCTCGGTTTGGCTACACCTTC. It codes for CSVEGKGVARFGYTF. V gene TRBV29-1 combines with J gene TRBJ1-2; tentative D call: TRBD1 (6 bases). V gave up 1 base and J gave up 7 bases, with 19 bases separating them. The CDR3 is 15 residues long. Germline V lookup: CDR1 SQVTM, CDR2 ANQGSEA.

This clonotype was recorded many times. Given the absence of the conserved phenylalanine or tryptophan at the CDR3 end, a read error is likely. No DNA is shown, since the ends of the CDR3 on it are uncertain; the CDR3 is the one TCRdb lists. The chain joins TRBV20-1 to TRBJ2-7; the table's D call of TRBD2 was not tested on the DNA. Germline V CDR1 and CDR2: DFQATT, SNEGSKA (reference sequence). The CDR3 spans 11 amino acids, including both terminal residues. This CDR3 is CSARDVGGGGL.

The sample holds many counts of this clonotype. CDR3 region: CASSLGWGRTDTQYF. The CDR3 nucleotides read TGTGCCAGCAGCTTGGGATGGGGACGCACAGATACGCAGTATTTT. The chain combines TRBV7-9 with TRBJ2-3; D tentatively reads TRBD1 or TRBD2 (5 bases each). Germline V CDR1 and CDR2: SEHNR, FQNEAQ (reference sequence). The V gene lost 3 bases and the J gene lost 1 base, with 11 bases spanning the gap. This CDR3 is built from 15 residues.

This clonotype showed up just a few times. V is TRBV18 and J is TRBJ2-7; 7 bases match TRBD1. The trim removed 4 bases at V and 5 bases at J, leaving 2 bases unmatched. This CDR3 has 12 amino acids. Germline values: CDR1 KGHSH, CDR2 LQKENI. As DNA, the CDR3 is TGTGCCAGCTCACAGACAGGGAACGAGCAGTACTTC. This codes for CASSQTGNEQYF.

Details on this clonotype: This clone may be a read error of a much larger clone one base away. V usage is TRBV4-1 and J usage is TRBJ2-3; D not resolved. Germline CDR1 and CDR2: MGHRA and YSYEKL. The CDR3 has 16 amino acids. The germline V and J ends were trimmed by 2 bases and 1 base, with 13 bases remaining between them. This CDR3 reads CASSQFPHGGTDTQYF. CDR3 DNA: TGCGCCAGCAGCCAATTCCCCCACGGCGGCACAGATACGCAGTATTTT.

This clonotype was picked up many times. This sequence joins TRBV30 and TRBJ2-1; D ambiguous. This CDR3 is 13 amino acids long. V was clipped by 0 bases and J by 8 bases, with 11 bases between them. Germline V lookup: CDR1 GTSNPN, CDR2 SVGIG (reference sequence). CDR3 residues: CAWSVGSVYEQFF. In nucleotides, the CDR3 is TGTGCCTGGAGTGTAGGCAGCGTCTATGAGCAGTTCTTC.

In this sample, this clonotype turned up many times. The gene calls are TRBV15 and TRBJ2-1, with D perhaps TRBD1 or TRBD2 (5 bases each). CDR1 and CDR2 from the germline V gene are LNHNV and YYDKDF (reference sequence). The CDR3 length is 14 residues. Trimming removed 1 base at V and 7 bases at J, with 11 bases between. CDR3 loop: CATSRAGTGNEQFF. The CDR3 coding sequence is TGTGCCACCAGCAGAGCAGGGACGGGGAATGAGCAGTTCTTC.

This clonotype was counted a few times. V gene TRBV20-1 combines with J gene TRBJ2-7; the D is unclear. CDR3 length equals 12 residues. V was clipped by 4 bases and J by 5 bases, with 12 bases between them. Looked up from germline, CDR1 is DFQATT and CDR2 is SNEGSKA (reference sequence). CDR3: CSANDPANEQYF. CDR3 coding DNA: TGCAGTGCTAACGACCCAGCGAACGAGCAGTACTTC.

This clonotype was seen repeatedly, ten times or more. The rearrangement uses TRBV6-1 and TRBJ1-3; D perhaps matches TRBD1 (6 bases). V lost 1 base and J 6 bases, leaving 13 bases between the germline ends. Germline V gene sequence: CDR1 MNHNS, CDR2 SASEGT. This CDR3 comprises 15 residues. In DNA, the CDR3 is TGTGCCAGCAGTGAAGGGACCAGGGGTAAAAACACCATATATTTT. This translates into CASSEGTRGKNTIYF.

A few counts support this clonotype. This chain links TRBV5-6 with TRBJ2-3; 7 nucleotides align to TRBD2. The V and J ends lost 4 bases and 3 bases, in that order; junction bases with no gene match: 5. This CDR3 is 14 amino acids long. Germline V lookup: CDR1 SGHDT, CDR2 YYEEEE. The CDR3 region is CASSLGTTTDTQYF. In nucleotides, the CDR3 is TGTGCCAGCAGCCTCGGGACTACAACAGATACGCAGTATTTT.

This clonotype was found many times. The CDR3 bases are TGTGCCATCAGTGAGGGGGAGATTGCTGAGCAGTTCTTC. This encodes CAISEGEIAEQFF. V usage is TRBV10-3 and J usage is TRBJ2-1; possible D gene TRBD2, 5 bases. The CDR3 covers 13 residues. Trimming took off 2 bases at V and 9 bases at J, with 11 bases between the two ends. CDR1 is ENHRY and CDR2 is SYGVKD in the germline V gene.

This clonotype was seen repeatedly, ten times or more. The CDR3 here is CAWSLQGVAFF. CDR3 sequence (DNA): TGTGCCTGGAGTTTACAGGGAGTAGCTTTCTTT. The rearrangement links TRBV30 to TRBJ1-1, with a weak D call TRBD1 (6 bases). With 2 bases removed from V and 10 bases from J, the gap between germline ends came to 11 bases. The CDR3 consists of 11 residues. The germline V gene has CDR1 GTSNPN and CDR2 SVGIG (reference sequence).

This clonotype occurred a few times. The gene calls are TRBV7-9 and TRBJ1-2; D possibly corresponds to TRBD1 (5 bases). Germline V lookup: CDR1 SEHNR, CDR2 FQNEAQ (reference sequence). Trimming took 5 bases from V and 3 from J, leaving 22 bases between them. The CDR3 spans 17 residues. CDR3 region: CASSRTEGLGSYYGYTF. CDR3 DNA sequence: TGTGCCAGCAGCCGGACGGAGGGGTTGGGCAGCTACTATGGCTACACCTTC.

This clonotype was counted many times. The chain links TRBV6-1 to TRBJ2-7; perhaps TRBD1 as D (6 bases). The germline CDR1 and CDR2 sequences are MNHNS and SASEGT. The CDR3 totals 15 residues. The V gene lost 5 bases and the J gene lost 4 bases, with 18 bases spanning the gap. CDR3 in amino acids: CASSPTWSGAYEQYF. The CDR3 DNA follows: TGTGCCAGCAGTCCTACATGGTCAGGGGCATACGAGCAGTACTTC.

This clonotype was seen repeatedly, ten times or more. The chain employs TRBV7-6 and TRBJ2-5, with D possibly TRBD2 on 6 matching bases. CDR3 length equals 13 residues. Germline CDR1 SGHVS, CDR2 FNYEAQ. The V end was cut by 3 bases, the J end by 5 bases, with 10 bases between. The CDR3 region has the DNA TGTGCCAGCAGCTTGGAGGGAAGGGAGACCCAGTACTTC. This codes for CASSLEGRETQYF.

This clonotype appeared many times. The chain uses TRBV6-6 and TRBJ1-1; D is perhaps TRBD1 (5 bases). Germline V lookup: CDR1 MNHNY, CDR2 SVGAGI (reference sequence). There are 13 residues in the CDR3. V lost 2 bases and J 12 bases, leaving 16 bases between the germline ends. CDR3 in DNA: TGTGCCAGCAGTTACGTCCAACCGGGACGGCCTTTCTTT. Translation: CASSYVQPGRPFF.

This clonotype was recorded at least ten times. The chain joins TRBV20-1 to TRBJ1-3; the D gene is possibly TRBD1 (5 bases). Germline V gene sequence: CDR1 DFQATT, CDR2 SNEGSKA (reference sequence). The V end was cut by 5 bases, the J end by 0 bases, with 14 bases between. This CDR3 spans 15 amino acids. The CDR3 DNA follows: TGCAGTGCTTCAACCCACCAGGGCTCTGGAAACACCATATATTTT. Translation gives CSASTHQGSGNTIYF.